Presented here are 13 T cell receptor beta chains from one specimen sequenced in a study of blood T cell repertoires in COVID-19. Clones were read by immunoSEQ multiplex PCR, and TCRdb kept only the in-frame ones, dropping some. Among about 180,000 clones listed, less than 90% were seen once. The sequenced material came from peripheral blood. Every receptor here comes from a woman between 70 and 85 years old with COVID-19, enrolled during active disease.

This chain uses TRBV5-4 with TRBJ1-1, with 7 bases that match TRBD1. The J segment lost 4 bases and the V segment lost 3 bases, leaving 9 bases of the junction unmatched. Per the germline V gene, CDR1 is SGHNT and CDR2 is YYREEE (reference sequence). This CDR3 region has 15 residues. In DNA, the CDR3 is TGTGCCAGCAGCTACACCGACAGGGAAGGCACTGAAGCTTTCTTT. Translated, it gives CASSYTDREGTEAFF.

The chain carries TRBV27 and TRBJ1-5; 10 bases line up with TRBD1. The V and J ends lost 8 bases and 6 bases, in that order; junction bases with no gene match: 16. CDR1 is MNHEY, CDR2 SMNVEV, per germline (reference sequence). The CDR3 totals 17 residues. Here the CDR3 DNA reads TGTGCCAGCGGCTCCGGGACAGGGGCTCGGGTGGGTCAGCCCCAGCATTTT. Translated, it gives CASGSGTGARVGQPQHF.

The chain combines TRBV3-1 (or the pseudogene TRBV3-2) with TRBJ2-5, with 9 bases identical to TRBD1. Germline V gives CDR1 LGHDT, CDR2 YNNKEL (reference sequence). With V trimmed by 4 bases and J by 7 bases, 13 bases remained unmatched. This CDR3 comprises 16 residues. CDR3 amino acids: CASSRTFTGGGGTQYF. The DNA of the CDR3 is TGTGCCAGCAGCCGAACATTTACAGGGGGCGGCGGGACCCAGTACTTC.

This sequence joins TRBV5-1 and TRBJ1-2; 9 bases fit TRBD1. Germline CDR1 and CDR2: SGHRS and YFSETQ. Trimming removed 5 bases from V and 4 bases from J; junction bases left unmatched: 3. This CDR3 comprises 13 residues. CDR3 sequence (DNA): TGCGCCAGCAGTGGGACAGGGTCCTATGGCTACACCTTC. Translating it yields CASSGTGSYGYTF.

The chain carries TRBV15 and TRBJ2-5; D possibly corresponds to TRBD2 (6 bases). The V end was cut by 1 base, the J end by 5 bases, with 11 bases between. This CDR3 is 14 amino acids long. Germline V gives CDR1 LNHNV, CDR2 YYDKDF (reference sequence). The DNA for the CDR3 is TGTGCCACCAGCAGAGTCTCGGGGGATGAGACCCAGTACTTC. Protein sequence: CATSRVSGDETQYF.

The V and J genes are TRBV3-1 (or the pseudogene TRBV3-2) and TRBJ2-5; TRBD2 matches 10 bases. The length of the CDR3 is 15 residues. V gave up 3 bases and J gave up 6 bases; unmatched junction bases: 7. Germline V gene data show CDR1 as LGHDT and CDR2 as YNNKEL (reference sequence). CDR3 loop: CASSHGLADGKTQYF. The CDR3 DNA reads TGTGCCAGCAGCCACGGACTAGCGGACGGGAAGACCCAGTACTTC.

The chain employs TRBV29-1 and TRBJ2-2, with D tentatively TRBD1 (6 bases). Between the trimmed V and J ends, which lost 7 bases and 1 base, there was a span of 13 bases. CDR1 and CDR2 (germline): SQVTM, ANQGSEA. There are 14 residues in the CDR3. The CDR3 is CSAQGLMNTGELFF. CDR3 DNA sequence: TGCAGCGCCCAGGGGCTGATGAACACCGGGGAGCTGTTTTTT.

This clone was counted once. J is TRBJ2-2 and V is TRBV7-9; no clear D. There are 15 residues in the CDR3. V was trimmed by 5 bases and J by 0 bases, leaving 10 bases between them. Germline-derived CDR1 and CDR2 are SEHNR and FQNEAQ (reference sequence). CDR3 coding DNA: TGTGCCAGCAGCGTTGCCGGAGCGAACACCGGGGAGCTGTTTTTT. It yields the protein CASSVAGANTGELFF.

The chain employs TRBV5-1 and TRBJ2-5, with 7 positions matching TRBD2. Germline V lookup: CDR1 SGHRS, CDR2 YFSETQ. This CDR3 is built from 16 residues. V shed 3 bases, J shed 7 bases, and the junction held 15 bases outside the gene matches. The CDR3 region has the DNA TGCGCCAGCAGCTGGGAGGGCCACGGTTTGGCAGGGACCCAGTACTTC. Residues: CASSWEGHGLAGTQYF.

This rearrangement joins TRBV9 to TRBJ1-3; the D gene is possibly TRBD1 (6 bases). The CDR3 runs 16 residues. V was trimmed by 4 bases and J by 0 bases, leaving 14 bases between them. Per germline, CDR1 SGDLS and CDR2 YYNGEE. CDR3 DNA sequence: TGTGCCAGCAGCCCTGGGGGGGCCCTCTCTGGAAACACCATATATTTT. Translated, it gives CASSPGGALSGNTIYF.

The rearrangement uses TRBV5-4 and TRBJ2-1; tentative D call: TRBD2 (6 bases). Germline V CDR1 and CDR2: SGHNT, YYREEE (reference sequence). This CDR3 has 16 residues. V dropped 4 bases and J dropped 1 base, with 15 bases sitting between them. In DNA form, the CDR3 reads TGTGCCAGCAGCAGGGGAGGAAAAGGTTCCTACAATGAGCAGTTCTTC. Encoded protein: CASSRGGKGSYNEQFF. Filled out from reference TRBV5-4 and TRBJ2-1, the complete variable domain reads ETGVTQSPTHLIKTRGQQVTLRCSSQSGHNTVSWYQQALGQGPQFIFQYYREEENGRGNFPPRFSGLQFPNYSSELNVNALELDDSALYLCASSRGGKGSYNEQFFGPGTRLTVL.

This chain joins TRBV7-2 and TRBJ2-2; D is ambiguous. The germline V gene has CDR1 SGHTA and CDR2 FQGNSA. Trimming stripped 5 bases from V and 4 bases from J, with 11 bases between. This CDR3 region has 14 residues. The CDR3: CASSPPEPTGELFF. Written as DNA, the CDR3 is TGTGCCAGCAGCCCCCCGGAGCCCACCGGGGAGCTGTTTTTT. The full variable domain, its missing parts supplied by reference TRBV7-2 and TRBJ2-2, is GAGVSQSPSNKVTEKGKDVELRCDPISGHTALYWYRQSLGQGLEFLIYFQGNSAPDKSGLPSDRFSAERTGGSVSTLTIQRTQQEDSAVYLCASSPPEPTGELFFGEGSRLTVL.

The J gene is TRBJ2-1, the V gene TRBV2; TRBD2 is a possible D gene (5 bases). Germline lookup yields CDR1 SNHLY and CDR2 FYNNEI. The V gene lost 8 bases and the J gene lost 10 bases, with 21 bases spanning the gap. The CDR3 extends over 14 amino acids. CDR3 in amino acids: CASWLGRAWREQFF. The CDR3 coding sequence is TGTGCCAGCTGGCTTGGACGGGCCTGGAGGGAGCAGTTCTTC.